This record looks at one T cell receptor beta chain sequence and its context. Its binding antigen is unknown. No clone much larger than this one lies a single base away; base qualities are absent. The instrument given in TCRdb is Illumina NovaSeq 6000. Using 5'RACE with constant-segment primers, TCRalpha and TCRbeta cDNA libraries were constructed, with sample barcodes and unique molecular identifiers added in the process. Trizol reagent was used to extract RNA from every sample. Amplification of the libraries took two PCR steps, and the second step added a second sample barcode plus Illumina TruSeq adapters. Libraries were sequenced on an Illumina NovaSeq with 2 x 150 bp paired-end reads. The paper's processing steps were these. Demultiplexing of reads and collapsing into UMI-guided consensus sequences were performed with migec v1.2.7. Using mixcr v2.1.11, the UMI consensuses were aligned to TRA and TRB V and J templates and assembled into clonotypes. Expanded or contracted clonotypes were those called significant by both edgeR and NoisET, with noise models trained on biological replicates. For edgeR calls, the thresholds were a false discovery rate-adjusted p below 0.01 and a log2 fold-change of 1. As an exploratory analysis of dynamics, max-normalized trajectories of the 1000 most abundant clonotypes were examined by PCA with hierarchical clustering. Separately sequenced CD4+ and CD8+ repertoires were used to assign a CD4 or CD8 phenotype to each responding clone. TCRdb passed the public sequencing reads through fastp at Q25 and MiXCR, retaining productive beta sequences. Rows matching on CDR3 protein sequence are summarized as one entry with the most common DNA and genes. V and J calls and clone size were set by TCRdb, not the authors. In all, the sample holds about 470,000 distinct CDR3 sequences, and about 18% of those were seen once. The ten largest make up 9% to 15% of the sample.

The data originate from a study of T-cell memory formation after mild COVID-19 (dated by TCRdb to the early 2020s). Some background on the complete study: Most TCR sequence clusters were specific to one of the two donors. Longitudinal TCRalpha and TCRbeta repertoire sequencing tracked T-cell clones expanding and contracting after mild COVID-19 in two donors. Two young, previously healthy adult volunteers made up the cohort, one male and one female.

The paper as a whole reports these results and caveats: Only two mild cases were covered in the study, and larger cohorts including severe cases with pre-infection samples were considered necessary. Contracting CD4+ clones were found mainly in CM and EM memory subsets, while CD8+ clones were enriched in EMRA. Whether the second-wave clones peaking on day 37 were SARS-CoV-2 specific was not confirmed. Clones that contracted from day 15 to 85 showed balanced CD4/CD8 phenotypes, whereas a second wave of clones that expanded from day 15 to 37 leaned towards CD4+. Some responding clones were found in pre-infection memory, which suggests that pre-existing cross-reactive memory T cells took part in the SARS-CoV-2 response.

Ficoll-Paque density gradient centrifugation was the method used to isolate PBMCs. Trimming leaves V shorter by 5 bases and J shorter by 5 bases, with the junction holding 7 bases beyond the gene matches. Via the germline V gene, CDR1 is MNHEY and CDR2 SVGEGT. CDR3 length: 15 amino acids, cysteine to phenylalanine. The CDR3 DNA has 45 bases and is translated from base 1. The TCR was taken from an adult woman who had mild COVID-19 (a few samples of this study predate the infection). The sample titles of this study are shuffled in the database, so cell type and time point are left out; the donor was told from shared clones. The chain joins TRBV6-2 or TRBV6-3 to TRBJ2-2, with TRBD2 identical over 8 junction bases. Sequenced input: PBMCs or a T cell subset sorted from them (not recorded which). The sequence in DNA is TGTGCCAGCAGTCAGACTAGCGAGTGGACCGGGGAGCTGTTTTTT. Translation gives CASSQTSEWTGELFF.